This TCR beta chain was sequenced for a study of brain metastases from non-small cell lung cancer. General study results and limits: Compared with primary tumors, brain metastases showed less T-cell infiltration.

The repertoire was sequenced with immunoSEQ multiplex PCR; TCRdb's copy has only in-frame clones and lacks some. This table holds a few thousand clones, 70% to 85% found once. This clone was detected only once. Its cognate antigen is unknown. One end of the junction does not line up with germline, which may come from a read error. This sample also contains other DNA sequences that code for the same CDR3. There are 11 residues in the CDR3. The germline CDR1 and CDR2 sequences are SNHLY and FYNNEI. The sequenced sample consisted of primary lung tumor tissue. The sequence derives from a donor over 35 with non-small cell lung cancer. The gene calls are TRBV2 and TRBJ2-7; D unresolved. DNA of the CDR3: TGTGCCAGCAGTGAAGGGTACGAGCAATACTTC. Encoded protein: CASSEGYEQYF.